What follows is one T cell receptor (beta chain) and its context. Its antigen is unidentified. Trimming cost V 2 bases and J 5 bases, with 6 bases left between them. Germline CDR1 SGHTA, CDR2 FQGNSA. The CDR3 is made up of 12 amino acids. This specimen comes from a study of spatial heterogeneity in lung cancer. Every individual TCR cDNA molecule carried its own unique molecular identifier, which allowed correction of PCR and sequencing errors. TCRdb independently ran MiXCR on the 5' RACE reads; one entry per CDR3 protein. This sample has roughly 40,000 distinct CDR3 sequences; approximately 7% occur once, and the top ten carry about two fifths. Time point specified: sample taken at primary tumor resection. Whole RNA from tumor, nontumor lung or frozen PBMC was sequenced unsorted. The donor group consisted of 72 patients who had untreated, early-stage non-small cell lung cancer. Study observations and caveats: Resection saw ubiquitous expanded tumor TCRs appear in blood more than follow-up did.

The sequencing used PBMCs, collected at surgery. This sequence was found in a female donor with early-stage non-small cell lung cancer. The chain carries TRBV7-2 and TRBJ2-5; D remains unclear. DNA of the CDR3: TGTGCCAGCAGCTTATCCCGGGAGACCCAGTACTTC. Amino acids: CASSLSRETQYF. Looking up the rest from reference TRBV7-2 and TRBJ2-5 gives the full variable domain: GAGVSQSPSNKVTEKGKDVELRCDPISGHTALYWYRQSLGQGLEFLIYFQGNSAPDKSGLPSDRFSAERTGGSVSTLTIQRTQQEDSAVYLCASSLSRETQYFGPGTRLLVL.